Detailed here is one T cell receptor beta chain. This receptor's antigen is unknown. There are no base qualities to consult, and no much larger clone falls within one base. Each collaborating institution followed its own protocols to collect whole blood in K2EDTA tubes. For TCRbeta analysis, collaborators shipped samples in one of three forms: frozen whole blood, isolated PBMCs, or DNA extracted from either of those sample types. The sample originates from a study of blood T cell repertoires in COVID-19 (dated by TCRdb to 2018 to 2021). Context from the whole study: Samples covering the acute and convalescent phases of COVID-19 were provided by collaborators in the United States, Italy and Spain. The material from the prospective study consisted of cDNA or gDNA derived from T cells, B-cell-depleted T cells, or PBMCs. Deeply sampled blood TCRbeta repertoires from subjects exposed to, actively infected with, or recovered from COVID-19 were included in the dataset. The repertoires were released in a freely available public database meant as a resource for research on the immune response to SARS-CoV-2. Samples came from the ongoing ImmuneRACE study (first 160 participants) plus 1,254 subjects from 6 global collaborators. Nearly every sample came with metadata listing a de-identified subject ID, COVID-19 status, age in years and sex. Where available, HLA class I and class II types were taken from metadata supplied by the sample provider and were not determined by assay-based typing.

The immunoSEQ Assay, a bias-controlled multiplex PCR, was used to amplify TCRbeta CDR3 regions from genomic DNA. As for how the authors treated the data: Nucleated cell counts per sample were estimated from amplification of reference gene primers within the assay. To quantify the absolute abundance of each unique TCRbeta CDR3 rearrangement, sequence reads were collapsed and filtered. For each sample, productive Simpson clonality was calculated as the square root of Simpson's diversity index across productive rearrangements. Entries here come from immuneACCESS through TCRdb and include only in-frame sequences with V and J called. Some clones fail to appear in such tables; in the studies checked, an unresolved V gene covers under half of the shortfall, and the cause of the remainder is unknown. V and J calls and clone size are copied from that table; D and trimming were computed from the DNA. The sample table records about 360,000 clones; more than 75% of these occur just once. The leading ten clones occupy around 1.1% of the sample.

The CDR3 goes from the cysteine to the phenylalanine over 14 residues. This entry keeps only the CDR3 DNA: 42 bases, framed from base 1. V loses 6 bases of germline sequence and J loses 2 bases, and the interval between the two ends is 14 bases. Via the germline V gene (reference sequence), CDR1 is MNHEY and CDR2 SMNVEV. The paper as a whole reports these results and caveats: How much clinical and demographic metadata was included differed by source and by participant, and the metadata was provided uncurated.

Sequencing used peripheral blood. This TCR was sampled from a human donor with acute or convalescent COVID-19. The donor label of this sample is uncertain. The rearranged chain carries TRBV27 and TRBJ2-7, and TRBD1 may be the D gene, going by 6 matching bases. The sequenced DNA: TGTGCCAGCAGCGCGATAGAGGGGGCCTACGAGCAGTACTTC. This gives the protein CASSAIEGAYEQYF.